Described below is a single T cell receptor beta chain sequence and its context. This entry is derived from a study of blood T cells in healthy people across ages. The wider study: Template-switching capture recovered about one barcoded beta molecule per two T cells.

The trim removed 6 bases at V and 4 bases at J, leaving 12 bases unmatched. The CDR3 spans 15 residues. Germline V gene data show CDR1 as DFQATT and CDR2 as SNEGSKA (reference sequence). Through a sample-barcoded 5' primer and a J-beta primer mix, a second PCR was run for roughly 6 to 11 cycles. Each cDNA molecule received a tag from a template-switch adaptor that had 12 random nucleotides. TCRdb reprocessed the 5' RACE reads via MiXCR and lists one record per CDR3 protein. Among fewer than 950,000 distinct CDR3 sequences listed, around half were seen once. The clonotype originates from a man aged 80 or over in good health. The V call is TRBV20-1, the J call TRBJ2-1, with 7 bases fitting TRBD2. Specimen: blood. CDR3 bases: TGCAGTGCCGAGGGTGGCGGGAGAGTGTACAATGAGCAGTTCTTC. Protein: CSAEGGGRVYNEQFF.